This is a list of T cell receptor beta chains from one sample in a study of radiation and T cells in renal cell carcinoma. Some clones are missing from TCRdb's copy, which holds only in-frame ones; the method was immunoSEQ multiplex PCR. The data show roughly 160,000 clones, about 87% seen once. Specimen: blood, collected from a patient whose treatment included radiotherapy and nephrectomy. These receptors were collected from a woman aged 50 to 65 with renal cell carcinoma. Each CDR3 is given with its conserved first and last residue. The D gene is left open where the match is weak. Not every row has a clone size; where given, it reads once, few, many or a size class.

d_call: TRBD1; clone_size: .; j_call: TRBJ2-2; v_call: TRBV6-5; cdr3_nt: TGTGCCAGCAGTTACTCAGGGGGCACCAACACCGGGGAGCTGTTTTTT; cdr3_aa: CASSYSGGTNTGELFF
d_call: .; clone_size: .; j_call: TRBJ1-2; v_call: TRBV2; cdr3_nt: TGTGCCCTCGGGAAGGGAAACTATGGCTACACCTTC; cdr3_aa: CALGKGNYGYTF
d_call: TRBD1; clone_size: .; j_call: TRBJ1-4; v_call: TRBV13; cdr3_nt: TGTGCCAGCAGTCGGGACAGGGGCGGAGAAAAACTGTTTTTT; cdr3_aa: CASSRDRGGEKLFF
d_call: .; clone_size: .; j_call: TRBJ2-5; v_call: TRBV5-4; cdr3_nt: TGTGCCAGCAGCCCCACCGCCGGGAGTCGAGAGACCCAGTACTTC; cdr3_aa: CASSPTAGSRETQYF
d_call: TRBD1; clone_size: .; j_call: TRBJ1-1; v_call: TRBV4-2; cdr3_nt: TGTGCCAGCAGCCGGTCAGGGGGGGCTGAAGCTTTCTTT; cdr3_aa: CASSRSGGAEAFF
d_call: TRBD1; clone_size: .; j_call: TRBJ1-5; v_call: TRBV2; cdr3_nt: TGTGCCAGCAGGGCAGGGGGTTCCTATCAGCCCCAGCATTTT; cdr3_aa: CASRAGGSYQPQHF
d_call: TRBD1; clone_size: .; j_call: TRBJ2-2; v_call: TRBV10-1; cdr3_nt: TGCGCCAGCAGCAGGACAGGGGGCAGCAACACCGGGGAGCTGTTTTTT; cdr3_aa: CASSRTGGSNTGELFF
d_call: .; clone_size: .; j_call: TRBJ1-1; v_call: TRBV7-9; cdr3_nt: TGTGCCAGCAGCCCCGGGGCAGGGGAATTGGACACTGAAGCTTTCTTT; cdr3_aa: CASSPGAGELDTEAFF
d_call: .; clone_size: .; j_call: TRBJ2-1; v_call: TRBV6-1; cdr3_nt: TGTGCCAGCAGTGCGTACAATGAGCAGTTCTTC; cdr3_aa: CASSAYNEQFF
d_call: .; clone_size: .; j_call: TRBJ2-5; v_call: TRBV9; cdr3_nt: TGTGCCAGCAGCAAACAGGGGACTAGTATGGGGGAGACCCAGTACTTC; cdr3_aa: CASSKQGTSMGETQYF
d_call: .; clone_size: .; j_call: TRBJ1-2; v_call: TRBV27; cdr3_nt: TGTGCCAGCAGTCCTGGAGGATTAATCAACTATGGCTACACCTTC; cdr3_aa: CASSPGGLINYGYTF
d_call: .; clone_size: .; j_call: TRBJ1-4; v_call: TRBV4-1; cdr3_nt: TGCGCCAGCAGCCAAGTACTCGTTGGGTACGCAACTAATGAAAAACTGTTTTTT; cdr3_aa: CASSQVLVGYATNEKLFF
d_call: .; clone_size: .; j_call: TRBJ1-2; v_call: TRBV30; cdr3_nt: TGTGCCTTGGGACTACTTAACTATGGCTACACCTTC; cdr3_aa: CALGLLNYGYTF
d_call: .; clone_size: once; j_call: TRBJ2-7; v_call: TRBV14; cdr3_nt: TGTGCCAGCAGCCAAGAGGTCTACGGCGAGCAGTACTTC; cdr3_aa: CASSQEVYGEQYF
d_call: .; clone_size: .; j_call: TRBJ1-1; v_call: TRBV6-5; cdr3_nt: TGTGCCAGCATCTTACCGGGGAGGCCTGAAGCTTTCTTT; cdr3_aa: CASILPGRPEAFF
d_call: TRBD1; clone_size: .; j_call: TRBJ1-2; v_call: TRBV7-9; cdr3_nt: TGTGCCAGCAGCTTAGCGGGACAGGGGGCCCCCAACTATGGCTACACCTTC; cdr3_aa: CASSLAGQGAPNYGYTF
d_call: TRBD1; clone_size: once; j_call: TRBJ1-2; v_call: TRBV2; cdr3_nt: TGTGCCAGCATCCTAGGACAGGCGGCTAACTATGGCTACACCTTC; cdr3_aa: CASILGQAANYGYTF
d_call: TRBD1; clone_size: few; j_call: TRBJ2-1; v_call: TRBV5-6; cdr3_nt: TGTGCCAGCAGTTATTGGGACAGACCATCCAATGAGCAGTTCTTC; cdr3_aa: CASSYWDRPSNEQFF
d_call: TRBD2; clone_size: .; j_call: TRBJ2-7; v_call: TRBV7-9; cdr3_nt: TGTGCCAGCAGCTTAGCGCGGGGGATCGGGGTCGAGCAGTACTTC; cdr3_aa: CASSLARGIGVEQYF
d_call: .; clone_size: .; j_call: TRBJ2-2; v_call: TRBV19; cdr3_nt: TGTGCCACCTCAGAACAGGGATACACCGGGGAGCTGTTTTTT; cdr3_aa: CATSEQGYTGELFF
d_call: .; clone_size: .; j_call: TRBJ1-1; v_call: TRBV6-6; cdr3_nt: TGTGCCAGCAGTTACTCTACGGGGGTGAACACTGAAGCTTTCTTT; cdr3_aa: CASSYSTGVNTEAFF
d_call: .; clone_size: .; j_call: TRBJ1-5; v_call: TRBV5-1; cdr3_nt: TGCGCCAGCAGCTTGGGTGTCGATCAGCCCCAGCATTTT; cdr3_aa: CASSLGVDQPQHF
d_call: .; clone_size: .; j_call: TRBJ2-5; v_call: TRBV15; cdr3_nt: TGTGCCACCCAGGGGAGTACAGAGACCCAGTACTTC; cdr3_aa: CATQGSTETQYF
d_call: .; clone_size: .; j_call: TRBJ1-1; v_call: TRBV19; cdr3_nt: TGTGCCAGTAGTCCCCGACGCCCTGAAGCTTTCTTT; cdr3_aa: CASSPRRPEAFF
d_call: .; clone_size: .; j_call: TRBJ1-1; v_call: TRBV7-9; cdr3_nt: TGTGCCAGCAGCCCGAGGGCCGGCACTGAAGCTTTCTTT; cdr3_aa: CASSPRAGTEAFF
d_call: .; clone_size: .; j_call: TRBJ1-1; v_call: TRBV6-1; cdr3_nt: TGTGCCAGCCACTACCGAGGGGGGGTGAACACTGAAGCTTTCTTT; cdr3_aa: CASHYRGGVNTEAFF
d_call: .; clone_size: .; j_call: TRBJ2-7; v_call: TRBV11-2; cdr3_nt: TGTGCCAGCAGTAGCTGGAGGATCGAGCAGTACTTC; cdr3_aa: CASSSWRIEQYF
d_call: .; clone_size: few; j_call: TRBJ1-6; v_call: TRBV18; cdr3_nt: TGTGCCAGCTCACTAAACGACGCAAATTCACCCCTCCACTTT; cdr3_aa: CASSLNDANSPLHF
d_call: TRBD2; clone_size: .; j_call: TRBJ2-1; v_call: TRBV6-5; cdr3_nt: TGTGCCAGCAGTCAAGCGGGGGGCCTCAATGAGCAGTTCTTC; cdr3_aa: CASSQAGGLNEQFF
d_call: .; clone_size: .; j_call: TRBJ1-2; v_call: TRBV2; cdr3_nt: TGTGCCAGCCTCCCCGATCTAGACAGGACCGGCTACACCTTC; cdr3_aa: CASLPDLDRTGYTF
d_call: .; clone_size: once; j_call: TRBJ1-2; v_call: TRBV6-5; cdr3_nt: TGTGCCAGCTCCCCTTGGACAAATTATGGCTACACCTTC; cdr3_aa: CASSPWTNYGYTF
d_call: .; clone_size: .; j_call: TRBJ1-6; v_call: TRBV7-2; cdr3_nt: TGTGCCAGCAGCTTAGCCCGCGCTGGCAATTCACCCCTCCACTTT; cdr3_aa: CASSLARAGNSPLHF
d_call: .; clone_size: .; j_call: TRBJ2-3; v_call: TRBV5-1; cdr3_nt: TGCGCCAGCAGCTGGCAGGGACTCACAGATACGCAGTATTTT; cdr3_aa: CASSWQGLTDTQYF
d_call: .; clone_size: once; j_call: TRBJ2-7; v_call: TRBV14; cdr3_nt: TGTGCCAGCAGCCAAGTTGATCGCAGGGAAATCTCATACGAGCAGTACTTC; cdr3_aa: CASSQVDRREISYEQYF
d_call: .; clone_size: .; j_call: TRBJ2-7; v_call: TRBV29-1; cdr3_nt: TGCAGCGCTGGGGGAGGTGGCTACGAGCAGTACTTC; cdr3_aa: CSAGGGGYEQYF
d_call: .; clone_size: .; j_call: TRBJ1-3; v_call: TRBV7-8; cdr3_nt: TGTGCCAGCAGCTTAGCGCTAAAGGGAGGGTTGGGAAACACCATATATTTT; cdr3_aa: CASSLALKGGLGNTIYF
d_call: .; clone_size: .; j_call: TRBJ1-3; v_call: TRBV19; cdr3_nt: TGTGCCAGTAGTCCTACAGCACAACGAGACACCATATATTTT; cdr3_aa: CASSPTAQRDTIYF
d_call: .; clone_size: .; j_call: TRBJ1-4; v_call: TRBV6-1; cdr3_nt: TGTGCCAGCAGTGAAGCGGGGAGGGCGTTTTTTTTT; cdr3_aa: CASSEAGRAFFF
d_call: TRBD1; clone_size: once; j_call: TRBJ1-1; v_call: TRBV6-1; cdr3_nt: TGTGCCAGCAGTGAACACCCAGGGGGCTGGTTCTTT; cdr3_aa: CASSEHPGGWFF
d_call: .; clone_size: once; j_call: TRBJ1-5; v_call: TRBV7-2; cdr3_nt: TGTGCCAGCAGCCCATTCAACCCCGGTAGCAATCAGCCCCAGCATTTT; cdr3_aa: CASSPFNPGSNQPQHF
d_call: .; clone_size: once; j_call: TRBJ2-2; v_call: TRBV7-9; cdr3_nt: TGTGCCAGCAGCTTAATCTCGGACACCGGGGAGCTGTTTTTT; cdr3_aa: CASSLISDTGELFF
d_call: .; clone_size: .; j_call: TRBJ1-6; v_call: TRBV6-5; cdr3_nt: TGTGCCAGCAGTTACTCGGGGACGGGTTCACCCCTCCACTTT; cdr3_aa: CASSYSGTGSPLHF
d_call: .; clone_size: few; j_call: TRBJ1-2; v_call: TRBV19; cdr3_nt: TGTGCCAGTAGTTTCCCCCTAGGAGGTGGCTACACCTTC; cdr3_aa: CASSFPLGGGYTF